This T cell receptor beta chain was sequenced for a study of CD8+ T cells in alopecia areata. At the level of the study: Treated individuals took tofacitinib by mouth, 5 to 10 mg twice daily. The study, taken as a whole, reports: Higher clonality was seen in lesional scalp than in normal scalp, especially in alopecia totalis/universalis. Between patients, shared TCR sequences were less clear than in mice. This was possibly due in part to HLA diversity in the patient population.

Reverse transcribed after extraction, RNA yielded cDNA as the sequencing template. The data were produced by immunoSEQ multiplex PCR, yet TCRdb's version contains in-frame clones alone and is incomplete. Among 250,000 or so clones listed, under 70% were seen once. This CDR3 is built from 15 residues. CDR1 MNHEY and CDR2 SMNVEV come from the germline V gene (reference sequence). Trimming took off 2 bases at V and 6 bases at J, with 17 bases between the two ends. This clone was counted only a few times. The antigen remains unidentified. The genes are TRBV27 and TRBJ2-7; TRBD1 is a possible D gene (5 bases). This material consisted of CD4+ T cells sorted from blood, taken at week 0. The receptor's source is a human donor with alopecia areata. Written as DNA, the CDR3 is TGTGCCAGCAGTTTAGGGCAGGGAAGGACGTTCGAGCAGTACTTC. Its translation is CASSLGQGRTFEQYF.